The 27 T cell receptor beta chains below were found in one sample sequenced in a study of beta chain features in type 1 diabetes. All of the isolated RNA was reverse transcribed, so expressed TCRB transcripts were sequenced. Repertoires were generated with immunoSEQ multiplex PCR, while TCRdb's copy carries only in-frame clones and drops some. The repertoire holds about 360,000 clones, roughly 12% seen once, with 0.017% in the top ten. Sequenced sample: naive CD4+ T cells from blood. The receptors derive from a man aged 18-30 years in good health.

V and J are TRBV5-1 and TRBJ2-4, with 8 bases lining up with TRBD1. Germline V gene data show CDR1 as SGHRS and CDR2 as YFSETQ. The CDR3 is 14 residues long. The junction had 4 bases not matched to a gene; V was cut back by 2 bases and J by 6 bases. CDR3 sequence: CASSLGQGANIQYF. Written as DNA, the CDR3 is TGCGCCAGCAGCTTAGGGCAGGGGGCAAACATTCAGTACTTC.

V usage is TRBV18 and J usage is TRBJ1-1, with 8 bases identical to TRBD1. The length of the CDR3 is 15 residues. From germline, CDR1 is KGHSH and CDR2 LQKENI. After removal of 3 bases from V and 4 bases from J, the junction contained 7 bases not matched to a gene. The CDR3 nucleotides read TGTGCCAGCTCACCCTCAGGGGGCAGGAGCACTGAAGCTTTCTTT. Residues: CASSPSGGRSTEAFF. Full variable domain (missing parts from reference TRBV18 and TRBJ1-1): NAGVMQNPRHLVRRRGQEARLRCSPMKGHSHVYWYRQLPEEGLKFMVYLQKENIIDESGMPKERFSAEFPKEGPSILRIQQVVRGDSAAYFCASSPSGGRSTEAFFGQGTRLTVV.

The genes are TRBV2 and TRBJ2-3; D ambiguous. Germline CDR1 and CDR2: SNHLY and FYNNEI. V was cut by 4 bases and J by 0 bases, with 8 bases left in between. CDR3 size: 14 residues. The CDR3 region is CASSGSVSTDTQYF. The CDR3 nucleotides read TGTGCCAGCAGTGGGTCGGTGAGCACAGATACGCAGTATTTT.

This clone was detected only a few times. The chain uses TRBV9 and TRBJ2-1; TRBD2 matches 10 bases. The CDR3 runs 16 residues. V trimming: 0 bases; J trimming: 8 bases; junction bases outside the gene matches: 8. Germline V gives CDR1 SGDLS, CDR2 YYNGEE. The CDR3 protein is CASSVGGLAGAHEQFF. The CDR3 region has the DNA TGTGCCAGCAGCGTAGGGGGGCTAGCGGGAGCGCATGAGCAGTTCTTC. The full variable domain, completed using reference TRBV9 and TRBJ2-1, is DSGVTQTPKHLITATGQRVTLRCSPRSGDLSVYWYQQSLDQGLQFLIQYYNGEERAKGNILERFSAQQFPDLHSELNLSSLELGDSALYFCASSVGGLAGAHEQFFGPGTRLTVL.

The chain recombines TRBV4-3 with TRBJ2-7, with a possible D match to TRBD2 (6 bases). The germline V gene encodes CDR1 LGHNA and CDR2 YSLEER. Between the trimmed V and J ends, which lost 0 bases and 3 bases, there was a span of 18 bases. The CDR3 consists of 17 residues. The CDR3 sequence is CASSQESLGGDHYEQYF. The CDR3 region has the DNA TGCGCCAGCAGCCAAGAGTCATTGGGGGGAGATCACTACGAGCAGTACTTC.

This clone has more than one count but fewer than ten. This sequence joins TRBV6-1 and TRBJ2-3; 11 bases line up with TRBD2. This CDR3 spans 14 amino acids. V dropped 6 bases and J dropped 1; count of bases not matched to a gene: 0. Germline CDR1 MNHNS, CDR2 SASEGT. CDR3 sequence reads: CASRTSGGTDTQYF. The CDR3 DNA sequence: TGTGCCAGCAGGACTAGCGGGGGCACAGATACGCAGTATTTT.

The V gene is TRBV7-2, the J gene TRBJ1-6; a possible D gene is TRBD1 (6 bases). CDR1 is SGHTA and CDR2 is FQGNSA in the germline V gene. Trimming shortened V by 5 bases and J by 4 bases, and 15 bases separated the two germline ends. The CDR3 is 16 residues long. The CDR3 DNA is TGTGCCAGCAGCGTTACAGGGTCTCAGTATAATTCACCCCTCCACTTT. Its translation is CASSVTGSQYNSPLHF.

The gene calls are TRBV5-1 and TRBJ2-7; 8 bases fit TRBD2. The CDR3 length is 14 residues. The J segment lost 4 bases and the V segment lost 0 bases, leaving 3 bases of the junction unmatched. Germline lookup yields CDR1 SGHRS and CDR2 YFSETQ. CDR3 in DNA: TGCGCCAGCAGCTTGGCGGGGGGGCAGTACGAGCAGTACTTC. Protein: CASSLAGGQYEQYF.

The V gene is TRBV11-2, the J gene TRBJ2-5; no clear D. Trimming removed 3 bases at V and 4 bases at J, with 3 bases between. CDR3 length: 11 residues. Germline assignment: CDR1 SGHAT and CDR2 FQNNGV. The CDR3: CASSFGETQYF. CDR3 DNA sequence: TGTGCCAGCAGCTTCGGAGAGACCCAGTACTTC.

This chain joins TRBV18 and TRBJ1-2, with D possibly matching TRBD1 (6 bases). The V end lost 5 bases, the J end lost 7 bases, and 14 bases lay between the germline ends. This CDR3 comprises 13 residues. Germline V gives CDR1 KGHSH, CDR2 LQKENI. The CDR3 is CASSEQTGSGYTF. The CDR3 coding sequence is TGTGCCAGCTCAGAACAGACAGGCAGTGGCTACACCTTC.

V is TRBV28 and J is TRBJ2-3; 7 positions match TRBD2. The V and J ends lost 5 bases and 3 bases, in that order; junction bases with no gene match: 2. CDR1 is MDHEN and CDR2 is SYDVKM in the germline V gene. The CDR3 is 13 residues long. The CDR3 DNA follows: TGTGCCAGCAGTAGCGGGATGACAGATACGCAGTATTTT. Translated, it gives CASSSGMTDTQYF.

This clone was counted a single time. The CDR3: CASSLAGSAGELFF. The CDR3 nucleotides are TGTGCCAGCAGCTTGGCAGGGTCCGCCGGGGAGCTGTTTTTT. The rearrangement joins TRBV7-3 to TRBJ2-2, with D perhaps TRBD1 (5 bases). This CDR3 comprises 14 residues. Trimming cost V 3 bases and J 6 bases, with 11 bases left between them. In germline, CDR1 is SGHTA, CDR2 FQGTGA.

This chain joins TRBV4-2 and TRBJ1-2; no clear D gene. The V gene's germline CDR1 is LGHNA and CDR2 YNFKEQ. V was shortened by 1 base and J by 0 bases, with 12 bases between the two germline ends. This CDR3 contains 16 residues. The CDR3: CASSQALGSANYGYTF. CDR3 DNA: TGTGCCAGCAGCCAAGCACTTGGAAGCGCTAACTATGGCTACACCTTC.

The gene calls are TRBV6-1 and TRBJ1-2, with TRBD1 as a possible D gene (6 bases). The CDR3 sequence is 13 residues long. From germline, CDR1 is MNHNS and CDR2 SASEGT. Trimming shortened V by 3 bases and J by 6 bases, and 11 bases separated the two germline ends. DNA for the CDR3: TGTGCCAGCAGTGAGGGACACAGGGATGGCTACACCTTC. Protein sequence: CASSEGHRDGYTF.

The CDR3 loop reads CASSSSLTTRTDTQYF. CDR3 bases: TGTGCCAGCAGCTCTAGCTTGACTACACGCACAGATACGCAGTATTTT. The chain is built from TRBV7-2 and TRBJ2-3, with a weak D call TRBD2 (5 bases). The CDR3 sequence is 16 residues long. The V gene's germline CDR1 is SGHTA and CDR2 FQGNSA. Between the trimmed V and J ends, which lost 4 bases and 1 base, there was a span of 15 bases. The whole variable domain, filled in from reference TRBV7-2 and TRBJ2-3, reads GAGVSQSPSNKVTEKGKDVELRCDPISGHTALYWYRQSLGQGLEFLIYFQGNSAPDKSGLPSDRFSAERTGGSVSTLTIQRTQQEDSAVYLCASSSSLTTRTDTQYFGPGTRLTVL.

The chain is built from TRBV19 and TRBJ2-5; 9 bases are shared with TRBD1. The germline V gene has CDR1 LNHDA and CDR2 SQIVND (reference sequence). J was trimmed by 4 bases and V by 4 bases; bases with no gene match: 4. The CDR3 is 14 residues long. The CDR3 loop reads CASSTYRGPETQYF. CDR3 nucleotides: TGTGCCAGTAGTACATACAGGGGGCCAGAGACCCAGTACTTC.

V gene TRBV27 combines with J gene TRBJ2-2; D might be TRBD1 (5 bases). The CDR3 consists of 14 residues. Trimming took 5 bases from V and 1 from J, leaving 8 bases between them. CDR1 and CDR2 from the germline V gene are MNHEY and SMNVEV (reference sequence). The CDR3 nucleotides read TGTGCCAGCAGTCGTACAGGGAACACCGGGGAGCTGTTTTTT. It is translated as CASSRTGNTGELFF.

CDR3 amino acids: CASSLGTSFREQFF. CDR3 bases: TGTGCCAGCAGCTTAGGGACTAGTTTTAGGGAGCAGTTCTTC. The V and J genes are TRBV7-9 and TRBJ2-1, with TRBD2 identical over 7 bases. The germline V gene encodes CDR1 SEHNR and CDR2 FQNEAQ (reference sequence). The CDR3 is made up of 14 amino acids. The V and J ends lost 1 base and 10 bases, in that order; junction bases with no gene match: 7.

This chain links TRBV7-2 with TRBJ2-1; no firm D call. The germline gives CDR1 SGHTA, CDR2 FQGNSA. The CDR3 runs 14 residues. V lost 6 bases and J lost 8, with 17 bases in between. The DNA of the CDR3 is TGTGCCAGCAGTTTGACTCCCCTAGAGCATGAGCAGTTCTTC. This sequence encodes CASSLTPLEHEQFF.

This clone has just a few counts. This rearrangement joins TRBV5-5 to TRBJ1-1; 9 bases match TRBD1. Germline CDR1 and CDR2: SGHKS and YYEKEE (reference sequence). The CDR3 loop spans 13 amino acids. V was clipped by 4 bases and J by 6 bases; unmatched bases: 4. CDR3 nucleotide sequence: TGTGCCAGCAGCGTGGGACAGGGCGCTGAAGCTTTCTTT. Its translation is CASSVGQGAEAFF.

This sequence joins TRBV7-2 and TRBJ2-1; 8 bases align to TRBD2. J lost 10 bases, V lost 1 base, and 6 bases had no gene match. Germline V gene data show CDR1 as SGHTA and CDR2 as FQGNSA. This CDR3 spans 14 amino acids. For the CDR3, the DNA is TGTGCCAGCAGCTTAGTGGAGCGGGAGAAAGAGCAGTTCTTC. It yields the protein CASSLVEREKEQFF.

This clone was counted a few times. The chain links TRBV6-5 to TRBJ2-5, with D maybe TRBD1 (5 bases). V lost 5 bases and J lost 1, with 11 bases in between. In germline, CDR1 is MNHEY, CDR2 SVGAGI. CDR3 size: 14 residues. The CDR3 sequence: CASSPNGAQETQYF. For the CDR3, the DNA is TGTGCCAGCAGTCCGAATGGGGCCCAAGAGACCCAGTACTTC.

The chain recombines TRBV4-3 with TRBJ2-7; 7 bases align to TRBD1. V shed 2 bases and J 5 bases; nucleotides not matched to a gene: 9. There are 15 residues in the CDR3. CDR1 and CDR2 from the germline V gene are LGHNA and YSLEER. The CDR3 DNA reads TGCGCCAGCAGCCAAATAGTCCAGGGGGTAAACGAGCAGTACTTC. Translating it yields CASSQIVQGVNEQYF.

This clone turned up a few times. CDR3 DNA sequence: TGTGCCAGCACCCCCGACAGACCCAATCAGCCCCAGCATTTT. Protein sequence: CASTPDRPNQPQHF. This chain connects TRBV6-6 to TRBJ1-5; possibly TRBD1 for D (5 bases). V lost 7 bases, J lost 3 bases, and 13 bases lay in between. Germline CDR1 reads MNHNY; CDR2 reads SVGAGI (reference sequence). This CDR3 comprises 14 residues.

The chain couples TRBV4-3 to TRBJ2-5; 9 bases agree with TRBD2. The V and J ends lost 0 bases and 5 bases, in that order; junction bases with no gene match: 7. The CDR3 consists of 16 residues. Germline V gene sequence: CDR1 LGHNA, CDR2 YSLEER. CDR3 DNA sequence: TGCGCCAGCAGCCAAGATAGGCTAGCGGGGCGGGAGACCCAGTACTTC. Amino acids: CASSQDRLAGRETQYF.

This rearrangement joins TRBV19 to TRBJ2-3; possibly TRBD2 for D (6 bases). Between the trimmed V and J ends, which lost 7 bases and 2 bases, there was a span of 13 bases. The germline gives CDR1 LNHDA, CDR2 SQIVND (reference sequence). The CDR3 is made up of 14 amino acids. The CDR3 DNA follows: TGTGCCAGTAAAGGTCAGCGGGTCACAGATACGCAGTATTTT. Translation gives CASKGQRVTDTQYF.

The CDR3 here is CASSLREPYEQYF. The CDR3 nucleotides read TGCGCCAGCAGCTTGCGGGAACCCTACGAGCAGTACTTC. V and J are TRBV5-1 and TRBJ2-7, with a possible D match to TRBD2 (5 bases). The CDR3 consists of 13 residues. Germline CDR1 SGHRS, CDR2 YFSETQ. V dropped 1 base and J dropped 2 bases, with 7 bases sitting between them.